The next 24 T cell receptor beta chains were all read from a single sample in a study of shared clonotypes between healthy human individuals. The table came from immunoSEQ multiplex PCR; TCRdb's copy has only in-frame clones and leaves some out. The sample has roughly 480,000 clones; 79% are singletons. The sample comprised PBMCs. The receptors shown here come from a woman in her 40s in good health. Some clones in this sample may be carry-over from other donors' samples.

This clone was observed a few times. The chain is built from TRBV18 and TRBJ2-1; 11 bases are shared with TRBD1. The germline V gene encodes CDR1 KGHSH and CDR2 LQKENI. V was clipped by 4 bases and J by 4 bases; unmatched bases: 3. The length of the CDR3 is 15 residues. The CDR3, as DNA: TGTGCCAGCTCACAGGGACAGGGGGTTTACAATGAGCAGTTCTTC. Translating gives CASSQGQGVYNEQFF.

The rearrangement joins TRBV5-1 to TRBJ2-2, with 7 bases fitting TRBD2. Germline loops: CDR1 SGHRS, CDR2 YFSETQ. This CDR3 is 16 amino acids long. V gave up 2 bases and J gave up 3 bases; unmatched junction bases: 7. The CDR3 coding sequence is TGCGCCAGCAGCTTCTTTGGCGCGGGAGACACCGGGGAGCTGTTTTTT. This encodes CASSFFGAGDTGELFF.

J is TRBJ1-5 and V is TRBV28, with D unresolved. CDR3 length: 15 amino acids. The ends were cut back, 8 bases at V and 3 bases at J, with 17 bases in the middle. CDR1 is MDHEN and CDR2 is SYDVKM in the germline V gene. CDR3 region: CASRKTYSNNQPQHF. The DNA of the CDR3 is TGTGCCAGCCGAAAAACCTACAGTAACAATCAGCCCCAGCATTTT.

V is TRBV9 and J is TRBJ1-1, with D perhaps TRBD1 (5 bases). The CDR3 spans 15 residues. The germline gives CDR1 SGDLS, CDR2 YYNGEE. The V and J ends lost 2 bases and 3 bases respectively, with 14 bases between them. CDR3 in DNA: TGTGCCAGCAGCGTCCTAAGTCAGGGATACACTGAAGCTTTCTTT. Protein product: CASSVLSQGYTEAFF. The whole variable domain, remainder taken from reference TRBV9 and TRBJ1-1, is DSGVTQTPKHLITATGQRVTLRCSPRSGDLSVYWYQQSLDQGLQFLIQYYNGEERAKGNILERFSAQQFPDLHSELNLSSLELGDSALYFCASSVLSQGYTEAFFGQGTRLTVV.

This clone has a count of ten or more. The rearrangement links TRBV7-2 to TRBJ1-4, with 7 nucleotides matching TRBD1. This CDR3 comprises 15 residues. From germline, CDR1 is SGHTA and CDR2 FQGNSA. The V and J ends lost 2 bases and 5 bases, in that order; junction bases with no gene match: 5. The CDR3 DNA reads TGTGCCAGCAGCTTACCAACGGGACAGAATGAAAAACTGTTTTTT. This codes for CASSLPTGQNEKLFF.

This clone was seen a single time. V usage is TRBV30 and J usage is TRBJ2-7; TRBD2 might be the D (6 bases). Trimming pared 3 bases from V and 2 bases from J, leaving 23 bases between. Germline lookup yields CDR1 GTSNPN and CDR2 SVGIG (reference sequence). The CDR3 spans 17 residues. CDR3: CAWRGDRGTLGPYEQYF. For the CDR3, the DNA is TGTGCCTGGAGGGGGGACCGCGGGACGTTAGGACCCTACGAGCAGTACTTC.

This clone occurred once. J is TRBJ2-5 and V is TRBV14; D possibly corresponds to TRBD2 (6 bases). V lost 5 bases, J lost 1 base, and 14 bases lay in between. This CDR3 has 15 residues. Germline CDR1 and CDR2: SGHDN and FVKESK. Here the CDR3 reads CASSVRAGGQETQYF. In DNA, the CDR3 is TGTGCCAGCAGCGTCCGAGCCGGGGGCCAAGAGACCCAGTACTTC.

The CDR3 sequence is CASSFGENNEQFF. CDR3 DNA sequence: TGCGCCAGCAGCTTTGGGGAGAACAATGAGCAGTTCTTC. V and J are TRBV5-1 and TRBJ2-1; weak D call: TRBD2 (5 bases). From germline, CDR1 is SGHRS and CDR2 YFSETQ. CDR3 length equals 13 residues. Deletions cut 2 bases from V and 5 bases from J, with 8 bases between. Drawing the rest from reference TRBV5-1 and TRBJ2-1, the complete variable domain is KAGVTQTPRYLIKTRGQQVTLSCSPISGHRSVSWYQQTPGQGLQFLFEYFSETQRNKGNFPGRFSGRQFSNSRSEMNVSTLELGDSALYLCASSFGENNEQFFGPGTRLTVL.

This chain uses TRBV4-3 with TRBJ2-2, with 10 bases identical to TRBD2. The CDR3 loop spans 16 amino acids. Trimming took 0 bases from V and 5 from J; bases not matched to a gene: 3. Germline CDR1 reads LGHNA; CDR2 reads YSLEER. The CDR3 DNA reads as TGCGCCAGCAGCCAAGATCTAGCGGGAGCTACCGGGGAGCTGTTTTTT. Amino acid sequence: CASSQDLAGATGELFF.

The chain uses TRBV29-1 and TRBJ2-3, with 10 bases identical to TRBD1. The CDR3 contains 18 residues. Germline CDR1 reads SQVTM; CDR2 reads ANQGSEA. The V and J ends lost 1 base and 4 bases, in that order; junction bases with no gene match: 14. CDR3: CSVEATAGQGLLADTQYF. In DNA form, the CDR3 reads TGCAGCGTTGAAGCCACCGCGGGACAGGGGTTATTGGCAGATACGCAGTATTTT.

This chain joins TRBV18 and TRBJ2-7; D might be TRBD1 (6 bases). The CDR3 loop spans 14 amino acids. V was cut by 6 bases and J by 0 bases, with 12 bases left in between. Germline-derived CDR1 and CDR2 are KGHSH and LQKENI. Here the CDR3 reads CASSQDRLSYEQYF. CDR3 DNA sequence: TGTGCCAGCTCTCAAGACAGGCTCTCCTACGAGCAGTACTTC. Full variable domain (rest looked up from reference TRBV18 and TRBJ2-7): NAGVMQNPRHLVRRRGQEARLRCSPMKGHSHVYWYRQLPEEGLKFMVYLQKENIIDESGMPKERFSAEFPKEGPSILRIQQVVRGDSAAYFCASSQDRLSYEQYFGPGTRLTVT.

The genes are TRBV28 and TRBJ2-7; 13 bases agree with TRBD2. The CDR3 runs 15 residues. J lost 4 bases, V lost 4 bases, and 4 bases had no gene match. Germline CDR1 and CDR2: MDHEN and SYDVKM. The CDR3 protein is CASSSGLAGLYEQYF. As DNA, the CDR3 is TGTGCCAGCAGTTCGGGACTAGCGGGACTATACGAGCAGTACTTC.

This rearrangement joins TRBV5-4 to TRBJ2-1, with TRBD1 matching 9 bases. CDR1 is SGHNT and CDR2 is YYREEE in the germline V gene (reference sequence). The CDR3 has 15 amino acids. V lost 5 bases and J lost 7; bases outside the gene matches: 10. The CDR3 spells CASRGAGTGRNEQFF. The CDR3 bases are TGTGCCAGCAGGGGAGCCGGGACAGGGCGTAATGAGCAGTTCTTC.

The table lists this clone with a few counts. The chain is built from TRBV2 and TRBJ1-3, with 8 bases matching TRBD1. V lost 2 bases to trimming and J lost 2 bases; unmatched junction nucleotides: 2. Germline assignment: CDR1 SNHLY and CDR2 FYNNEI. CDR3 length: 15 residues. In nucleotides, the CDR3 is TGTGCCAGCAGTGAATTGGACAGGGCTGGAAACACCATATATTTT. Its translation: CASSELDRAGNTIYF.

Comment on this clone: Distinct nucleotide sequences in the sample also encode this CDR3. The chain employs TRBV6-1 and TRBJ2-7, with unresolved D. Germline V gives CDR1 MNHNS, CDR2 SASEGT. CDR3 length: 12 residues. The V end lost 2 bases, the J end lost 4 bases, and 6 bases lay between the germline ends. Here the CDR3 reads CASSESSYEQYF. The DNA of the CDR3 is TGTGCCAGCAGTGAAAGTAGTTACGAGCAGTACTTC.

Worth noting for this clone: Other DNA sequences in the sample encode the same CDR3. V and J are TRBV7-3 and TRBJ2-7; 10 bases agree with TRBD2. The ends lost 5 bases at V and 3 bases at J; junction bases unmatched: 1. The CDR3 has 13 residues. Germline V gene sequence: CDR1 SGHTA, CDR2 FQGTGA. The DNA of the CDR3 is TGTGCCAGCAGCCCTAGCGGGAGCTACGAGCAGTACTTC. This codes for CASSPSGSYEQYF.

V usage is TRBV6-6 and J usage is TRBJ1-6; perhaps TRBD1 as D (5 bases). The CDR3 is made up of 15 amino acids. Trimming removed 4 bases at V and 3 bases at J, with 10 bases between. Per the germline V gene, CDR1 is MNHNY and CDR2 is SVGAGI (reference sequence). CDR3 amino acids: CASSSDSYYNSPLHF. The CDR3, as DNA: TGTGCCAGCAGTTCCGACAGTTACTATAATTCACCCCTCCACTTT.

This clone was seen just once. This rearrangement joins TRBV2 to TRBJ2-7, with 10 bases fitting TRBD2. The trim removed 6 bases at V and 6 bases at J, leaving 8 bases unmatched. This CDR3 contains 14 residues. Germline CDR1 SNHLY, CDR2 FYNNEI. The CDR3 nucleotides read TGTGCCAGCAGGGGCCTAGCGGGAGTCGGCGAGCAGTACTTC. Protein sequence: CASRGLAGVGEQYF. The whole variable domain, remainder taken from reference TRBV2 and TRBJ2-7, is EPEVTQTPSHQVTQMGQEVILRCVPISNHLYFYWYRQILGQKVEFLVSFYNNEISEKSEIFDDQFSVERPDGSNFTLKIRSTKLEDSAMYFCASRGLAGVGEQYFGPGTRLTVT.

V is TRBV6-4 and J is TRBJ2-1; D might be TRBD1 (5 bases). The CDR3 extends over 16 amino acids. V lost 4 bases to trimming and J lost 0 bases, with 13 bases between them. Per the germline V gene, CDR1 is MRHNA and CDR2 is SNTAGT. The DNA for the CDR3 is TGTGCCAGCAGTGGGTTCCGGCAGGGCTCCTACAATGAGCAGTTCTTC. Residues: CASSGFRQGSYNEQFF.

The chain carries TRBV29-1 and TRBJ2-3, with D perhaps matching TRBD1 (6 bases). This CDR3 has 13 amino acids. V gave up 1 base and J gave up 2 bases, with 7 bases separating them. From germline, CDR1 is SQVTM and CDR2 ANQGSEA. This CDR3 reads CSVEGTDTDTQYF. The CDR3 nucleotides are TGCAGCGTTGAAGGGACAGACACAGATACGCAGTATTTT.

The chain recombines TRBV27 with TRBJ2-7; 12 bases are shared with TRBD2. CDR1 MNHEY and CDR2 SMNVEV come from the germline V gene (reference sequence). The CDR3 sequence is 15 residues long. Trimming at V came to 3 bases and at J to 7 bases, leaving 7 bases not matched to a gene. CDR3 in amino acids: CASSFWTSGNGEQYF. The CDR3 DNA reads TGTGCCAGCAGTTTTTGGACTAGCGGGAATGGGGAGCAGTACTTC.

The rearrangement links TRBV13 to TRBJ1-4, with 11 positions matching TRBD1. This CDR3 spans 15 amino acids. V gave up 5 bases and J gave up 8 bases; unmatched junction bases: 7. The V gene's germline CDR1 is PRHDT and CDR2 FYEKMQ (reference sequence). The CDR3 loop is CASSARTGGGEKLFF. In DNA form, the CDR3 reads TGTGCCAGCAGCGCACGGACAGGGGGCGGAGAAAAACTGTTTTTT.

The rearrangement links TRBV28 to TRBJ1-5; perhaps TRBD1 as D (6 bases). Germline CDR1 is MDHEN and CDR2 is SYDVKM. CDR3 length: 14 residues. V gave up 1 base and J gave up 6 bases, with 10 bases separating them. The DNA of the CDR3 is TGTGCCAGCAGTTTATCGGGGGCGATTCAGCCCCAGCATTTT. As protein: CASSLSGAIQPQHF.

The chain recombines TRBV7-2 with TRBJ2-7; 8 bases align to TRBD2. The germline CDR1 and CDR2 sequences are SGHTA and FQGNSA. The ends lost 5 bases at V and 2 bases at J; junction bases unmatched: 8. The CDR3 is made up of 15 amino acids. CDR3 nucleotides: TGTGCCAGCAGCCAACAGCGGGGGTCAACCTACGAGCAGTACTTC. Translated: CASSQQRGSTYEQYF.